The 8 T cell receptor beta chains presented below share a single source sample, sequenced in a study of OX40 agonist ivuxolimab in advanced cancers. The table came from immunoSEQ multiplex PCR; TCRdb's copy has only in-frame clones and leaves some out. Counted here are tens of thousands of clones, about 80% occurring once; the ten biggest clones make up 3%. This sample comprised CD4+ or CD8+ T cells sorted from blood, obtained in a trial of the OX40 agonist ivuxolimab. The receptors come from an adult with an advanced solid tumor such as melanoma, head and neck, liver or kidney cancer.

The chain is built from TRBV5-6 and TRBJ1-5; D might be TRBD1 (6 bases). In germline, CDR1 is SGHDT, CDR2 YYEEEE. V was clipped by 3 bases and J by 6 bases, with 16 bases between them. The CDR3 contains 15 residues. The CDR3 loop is CASSSTATGSQPQHF. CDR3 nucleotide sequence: TGTGCCAGCAGCTCCACCGCGACAGGAAGTCAGCCCCAGCATTTT.

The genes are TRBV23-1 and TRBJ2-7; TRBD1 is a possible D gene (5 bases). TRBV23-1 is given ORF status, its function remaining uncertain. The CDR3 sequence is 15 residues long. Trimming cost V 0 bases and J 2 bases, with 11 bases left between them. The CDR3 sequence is CASSQSPGQTYEQYF. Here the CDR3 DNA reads TGCGCCAGCAGTCAATCCCCCGGACAAACCTACGAGCAGTACTTC.

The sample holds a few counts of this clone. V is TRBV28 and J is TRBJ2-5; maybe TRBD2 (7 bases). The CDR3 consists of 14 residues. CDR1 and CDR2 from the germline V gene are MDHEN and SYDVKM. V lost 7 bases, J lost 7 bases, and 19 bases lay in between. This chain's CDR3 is CASTTVGGPGTQYF. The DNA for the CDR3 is TGTGCCAGCACAACGGTGGGGGGGCCGGGGACCCAGTACTTC.

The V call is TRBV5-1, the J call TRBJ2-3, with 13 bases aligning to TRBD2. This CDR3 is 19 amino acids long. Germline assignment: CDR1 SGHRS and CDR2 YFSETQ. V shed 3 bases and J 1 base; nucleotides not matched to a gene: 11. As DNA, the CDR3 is TGCGCCAGCAGCTCCTTCCCTGCAGGACTAGCGGGGGGCACAGATACGCAGTATTTT. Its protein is CASSSFPAGLAGGTDTQYF.

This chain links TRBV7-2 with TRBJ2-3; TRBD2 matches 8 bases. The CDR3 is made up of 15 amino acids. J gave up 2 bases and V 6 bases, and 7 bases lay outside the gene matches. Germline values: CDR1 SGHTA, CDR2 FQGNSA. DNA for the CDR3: TGTGCCAGCAGGAATCGGCGGGGGGCCACAGATACGCAGTATTTT. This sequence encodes CASRNRRGATDTQYF.

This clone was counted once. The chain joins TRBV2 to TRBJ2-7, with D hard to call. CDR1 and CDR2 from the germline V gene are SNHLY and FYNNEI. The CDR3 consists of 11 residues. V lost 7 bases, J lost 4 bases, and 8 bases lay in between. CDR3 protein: CASTWGYEQYF. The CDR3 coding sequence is TGTGCCAGCACTTGGGGATACGAGCAGTACTTC.

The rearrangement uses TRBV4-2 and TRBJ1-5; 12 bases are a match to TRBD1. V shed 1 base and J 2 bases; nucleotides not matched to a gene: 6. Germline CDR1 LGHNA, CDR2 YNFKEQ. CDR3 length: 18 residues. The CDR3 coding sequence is TGTGCCAGCAGCCAAGGGACCGGGACAGGGGGCGGCAATCAGCCCCAGCATTTT. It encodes CASSQGTGTGGGNQPQHF.

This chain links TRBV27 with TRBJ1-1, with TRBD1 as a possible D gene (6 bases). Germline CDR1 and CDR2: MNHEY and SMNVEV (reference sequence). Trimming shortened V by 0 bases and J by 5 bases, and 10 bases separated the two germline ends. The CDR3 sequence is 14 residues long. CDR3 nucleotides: TGTGCCAGCAGTTTATCGCAGGGGCGGACTGAAGCTTTCTTT. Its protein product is CASSLSQGRTEAFF.